These 7 T cell receptor beta chains share one sample of origin, sequenced in a study of breast tumors, draining lymph nodes, adjacent tissues. TCRdb fed the multiplex PCR reads into MiXCR, producing one record per CDR3 protein. The sample consists of approximately 230,000 distinct CDR3 sequences, around 35% of them appearing once. The lymph nodes were axillary draining lymph nodes from breast cancer patients. Sequencing input: axillary lymph node tissue. Receptors were obtained from a female donor with breast cancer. Some clones in this sample may be carry-over from other donors' samples.

This clonotype was detected many times. Relative to the germline gene, one junction end is altered; a read error may explain this. V is TRBV5-1 and J is TRBJ2-5, with a possible D match to TRBD2 (5 bases). Germline CDR1 is SGHRS and CDR2 is YFSETQ. This CDR3 is 14 amino acids long. This CDR3 reads CASSLAGMGETQYF. In nucleotides, the CDR3 is TGTGCCAGCAGCTTGGCCGGGATGGGGGAGACCCAGTACTTC.

This clonotype occurred many times. The chain uses TRBV7-3 and TRBJ2-3, with D perhaps matching TRBD2 (6 bases). The CDR3 consists of 15 residues. Germline CDR1 is SGHTA and CDR2 is FQGTGA. V lost 1 base to trimming and J lost 4 bases, with 12 bases between them. In DNA, the CDR3 is TGTGCCAGCAGCTTAATCCAAGGGAGGCCAGATACGCAGTATTTT. Translating gives CASSLIQGRPDTQYF.

As concerns this clonotype: A much larger clonotype is one base distant, so this may be a read error. The CDR3 nucleotides are TGCGCCAGCAGCCAAGCCTCGGACAGACTGGGTAGCACAGATACGCAGTATTTT. The encoded protein is CASSQASDRLGSTDTQYF. The chain carries TRBV4-1 and TRBJ2-3, with D possibly TRBD1 on 6 matching bases. The CDR3 covers 18 residues. In germline, CDR1 is MGHRA, CDR2 YSYEKL. Deletions cut 1 base from V and 0 bases from J, with 17 bases between.

V gene TRBV6-6 combines with J gene TRBJ2-1; 13 bases are shared with TRBD2. Germline V CDR1 and CDR2: MNHNY, SVGAGI (reference sequence). After removal of 5 bases from V and 10 bases from J, the junction contained 8 bases not matched to a gene. This CDR3 is 15 amino acids long. CDR3 sequence (DNA): TGTGCCAGCAGTCACACTAGCGGGGGGGCAGGGGAGCAGTTCTTC. It is translated as CASSHTSGGAGEQFF.

This chain links TRBV6-1 with TRBJ2-5; 10 bases align to TRBD1. There are 15 residues in the CDR3. In germline, CDR1 is MNHNS, CDR2 SASEGT. The V and J ends lost 5 bases and 5 bases, in that order; junction bases with no gene match: 8. Written as DNA, the CDR3 is TGTGCCAGCAGTACCCGGGACAGGGGATGGGAGACCCAGTACTTC. Amino acid sequence: CASSTRDRGWETQYF.

This clonotype was counted ten times or more. The CDR3 reads CSHRGRGGTDTQYF. CDR3 DNA: TGCAGCCATAGAGGGAGGGGGGGGACAGATACGCAGTATTTT. The chain has TRBV29-1 and TRBJ2-3; D possibly corresponds to TRBD2 (7 bases). This CDR3 has 14 amino acids. Germline V gives CDR1 SQVTM, CDR2 ANQGSEA. The ends were cut back, 8 bases at V and 3 bases at J, with 18 bases in the middle.

This clonotype occurred many times. The gene calls are TRBV6-1 and TRBJ2-7, with D hard to call. The CDR3 consists of 12 residues. The V gene lost 8 bases and the J gene lost 7 bases, with 15 bases spanning the gap. The V gene's germline CDR1 is MNHNS and CDR2 SASEGT. DNA for the CDR3: TGTGCCAGCGCCGATGGGCCCGGGGAGCAGTACTTC. Translating gives CASADGPGEQYF.